These T cell receptor beta chains were read from a single sample in a study of T cells in Graves' hyperthyroidism and ophthalmopathy. TCRdb independently ran MiXCR on the multiplex PCR reads; one entry per CDR3 protein. The profile shows about 530,000 distinct CDR3 sequences, approximately 17% of them singletons. Source material: blood. Every receptor here comes from a young woman with Graves' ophthalmopathy. Both conserved end residues are part of each CDR3. A D gene is named only where the DNA matches it firmly. Only some rows state a clone size, as once, few, many or a class for expanded clones.

>TRBV5-1|TRBJ1-1|NA|many
CASSLTQGTEAFF
TGCGCCAGCAGCTTGACGCAGGGCACTGAAGCTTTCTTT
>TRBV10-3|TRBJ2-1|TRBD2|NA
CAVLAGGVHEQFF
TGTGCCGTACTAGCGGGAGGGGTGCATGAGCAGTTCTTC
>TRBV28|TRBJ1-2|NA|many
CALDGGLGGYTF
TGTGCTCTGGATGGGGGTTTGGGTGGCTACACCTTC
>TRBV18|TRBJ1-5|NA|few
CASSQTADSNQPQHF
TGTGCCAGCTCACAAACAGCGGATAGCAATCAGCCCCAGCATTTT
>TRBV5-1|TRBJ2-5|TRBD1|NA
CASTPGTEETQYF
TGCGCCAGCACGCCCGGGACAGAAGAGACCCAGTACTTC
>TRBV6-1|TRBJ1-1|NA|NA
CASGEWDFPKALTEAFF
TGTGCCAGCGGGGAGTGGGACTTCCCAAAGGCTCTCACTGAAGCTTTCTTT
>TRBV4-1|TRBJ1-5|TRBD1|NA
CASSFRTGDQPQHF
TGCGCCAGCAGCTTCAGGACAGGGGATCAGCCCCAGCATTTT
>TRBV6-2/TRBV6-3|TRBJ1-2|NA|many
CASSYLRTRGYTF
TGTGCCAGCAGTTACCTAAGGACCCGTGGCTACACCTTC
>TRBV5-1|TRBJ1-1|NA|NA
CASSLDSNLNTEAFF
TGCGCCAGCAGCTTGGACTCCAACCTTAACACTGAAGCTTTCTTT
>TRBV20-1|TRBJ2-5|NA|few
CSARPFGEAQYF
TGCAGTGCTAGACCCTTTGGGGAGGCCCAGTACTTC
>TRBV2|TRBJ2-1|TRBD1|many
CASSAGTGSSSYNEQFF
TGTGCCAGCAGTGCGGGGACAGGTTCCAGCTCCTACAATGAGCAGTTCTTC
>TRBV11-3|TRBJ1-1|NA|many
CASSQPPQGNTEAFF
TGTGCCAGCAGCCAACCGCCGCAAGGGAACACTGAAGCTTTCTTT
>TRBV27|TRBJ1-2|NA|many
CASSLSVAANYGYTF
TGTGCCAGCAGTTTATCGGTCGCGGCGAACTATGGCTACACCTTC
>TRBV27|TRBJ1-2|TRBD1|many
CASSLTGVYGYTF
TGTGCCAGCAGCCTAACAGGGGTCTATGGCTACACCTTC
>TRBV12-3/TRBV12-4|TRBJ2-3|NA|many
CASGLEGSTDTQYF
TGTGCCAGCGGCCTAGAGGGTTCCACAGATACGCAGTATTTT
>TRBV9|TRBJ1-1|NA|many
CASSVGMGNTEAFF
TGTGCCAGCAGCGTTGGTATGGGGAACACTGAAGCTTTCTTT
>TRBV29-1|TRBJ2-5|NA|few
CSVDPPLAREETQYF
TGCAGCGTTGATCCCCCTCTAGCGCGAGAAGAGACCCAGTACTTC
>TRBV6-5|TRBJ2-3|NA|many
CASSYSDIVTDTQYF
TGTGCCAGCAGTTACTCTGACATAGTCACAGATACGCAGTATTTT
>TRBV28|TRBJ1-5|NA|many
CATQSRRSNQPQHF
TGTGCCACCCAGTCCCGCAGAAGCAATCAGCCCCAGCATTTT
>TRBV12-3/TRBV12-4|TRBJ2-5|NA|many
CASRSMVARETQYF
TGTGCCAGCAGGTCCATGGTAGCGAGGGAGACCCAGTACTTC
>TRBV5-6|TRBJ1-1|TRBD1|few
CASSLAPRGYDTEAFF
TGTGCCAGCAGCTTGGCCCCCAGGGGGTACGACACTGAAGCTTTCTTT
>TRBV20-1|TRBJ2-7|TRBD2|many
CSARDLAEAPYEQYF
TGCAGTGCTAGAGATCTAGCGGAGGCCCCCTACGAGCAGTACTTC
>TRBV6-5|TRBJ2-7|TRBD2|few
CASSSTSGRPGEQYF
TGTGCCAGCAGTTCGACTAGCGGGAGGCCGGGTGAGCAGTACTTC
>TRBV4-1|TRBJ2-7|TRBD2|many
CASSQDSGGTYEQYF
TGTGCCAGCAGCCAAGATTCGGGAGGGACCTACGAGCAGTACTTC
>TRBV7-2|TRBJ1-1|NA|once
CASSLFFQGSSGAFF
TGTGCCAGCAGCTTATTCTTCCAGGGTAGTTCGGGAGCTTTCTTT
>TRBV5-1|TRBJ1-5|NA|many
CASSLGGADNQPQHF
TGCGCCAGCAGCTTGGGGGGGGCCGACAATCAGCCCCAGCATTTT